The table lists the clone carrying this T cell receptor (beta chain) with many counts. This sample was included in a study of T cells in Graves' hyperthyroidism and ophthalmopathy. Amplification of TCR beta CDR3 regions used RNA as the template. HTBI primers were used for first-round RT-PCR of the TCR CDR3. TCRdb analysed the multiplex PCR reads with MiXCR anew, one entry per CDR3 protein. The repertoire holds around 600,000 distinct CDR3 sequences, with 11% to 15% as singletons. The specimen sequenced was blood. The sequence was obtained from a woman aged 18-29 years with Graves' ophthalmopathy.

The CDR3 nucleotides read TGTGCCAGCAGCCCATGGACACGGGAAATGAACACTGAAGCTTTCTTT. This sequence encodes CASSPWTREMNTEAFF. The chain has TRBV7-3 and TRBJ1-1, with a weak D call TRBD1 (5 bases). The CDR3 runs to 16 residues. V was pared by 5 bases and J by 0 bases, with 16 bases between. Per the germline V gene, CDR1 is SGHTA and CDR2 is FQGTGA.